Shown below are 20 T cell receptor beta chains from a single sample sequenced in a study of cytomegalovirus exposure and HLA in healthy donors. PCR involved 60 Vbeta and 13 Jbeta primers. Using immunoSEQ multiplex PCR, the repertoire was profiled, and TCRdb retains in-frame clones only, with some absent. The table shows 50,000 or so clones, with less than 75% occurring only once. Sequences were obtained from PBMCs. Receptors originate from a man younger than 40 in good health and CMV-seronegative.

Turning to this clone: The conserved closing phenylalanine or tryptophan is absent in this CDR3, likely reflecting a read error. This sequence joins TRBV29-1 and TRBJ2-2; D is unclear. The length of the CDR3 is 11 residues. Looked up from germline, CDR1 is SQVTM and CDR2 is ANQGSEA. Trimming stripped 6 bases from V and 7 bases from J, with 9 bases between. The CDR3 loop reads CSVKRVGELFV. Written as DNA, the CDR3 is TGCAGCGTCAAAAGGGTCGGGGAGCTGTTTGTT.

V is TRBV19 and J is TRBJ1-1; no clear D. V was pared by 0 bases and J by 5 bases, with 13 bases between. CDR3 size: 15 residues. In germline, CDR1 is LNHDA, CDR2 SQIVND (reference sequence). The CDR3 nucleotides read TGTGCCAGTAGTATAGAATGGGGTTCGGGGACTGAAGCTTTCTTT. This sequence encodes CASSIEWGSGTEAFF.

The chain employs TRBV10-3 and TRBJ2-7; 7 positions agree with TRBD1. After removal of 4 bases from V and 13 bases from J, the junction contained 7 bases not matched to a gene. The CDR3 runs to 11 residues. CDR1 and CDR2 (germline): ENHRY, SYGVKD. CDR3 nucleotide sequence: TGTGCCATCAGTGGGGACAGCGAATACTACTTC. Amino acid sequence: CAISGDSEYYF.

The genes are TRBV25-1 and TRBJ1-4; TRBD1 matches 8 bases. The J segment lost 7 bases and the V segment lost 4 bases, leaving 2 bases of the junction unmatched. Germline V gene sequence: CDR1 MGHDK, CDR2 SYGVNS. This CDR3 has 13 amino acids. Here the CDR3 DNA reads TGTGCCAGCAGTGCCAGGGGGCGTGAAAAACTGTTTTTT. This translates into CASSARGREKLFF.

V is TRBV30 and J is TRBJ1-5, with D possibly TRBD1 on 5 matching bases. The CDR3 consists of 15 residues. Per the germline V gene, CDR1 is GTSNPN and CDR2 is SVGIG (reference sequence). V was pared by 0 bases and J by 5 bases, with 14 bases between. The CDR3 DNA is TGTGCCTGGAGTGTACCCGGGACTTTGGATCAGCCCCAGCATTTT. The encoded protein is CAWSVPGTLDQPQHF.

The rearrangement joins TRBV7-2 to TRBJ2-5; 7 bases align to TRBD1. The V gene's germline CDR1 is SGHTA and CDR2 FQGNSA. The ends lost 3 bases at V and 2 bases at J; junction bases unmatched: 3. The CDR3 length is 14 residues. As DNA, the CDR3 is TGTGCCAGCAGCTTCACCAGGGGGCAAGAGACCCAGTACTTC. Translating it yields CASSFTRGQETQYF.

The chain carries TRBV6-4 and TRBJ2-1; 9 positions agree with TRBD2. The CDR3 contains 15 residues. V was pared by 5 bases and J by 10 bases, with 12 bases of the junction left unmatched. Germline loops: CDR1 MRHNA, CDR2 SNTAGT. Written as DNA, the CDR3 is TGTGCCAGCAGTATGGGACTAGCTTCCCGGGAGGAGCAGTTCTTC. Its translation: CASSMGLASREEQFF.

The CDR3 nucleotides read TGTGCCAGCAGCCCCGCGCATTCGGTAGCTGAAGCTTTCTTT. It codes for CASSPAHSVAEAFF. J is TRBJ1-1 and V is TRBV7-9; D not resolved. The CDR3 covers 14 residues. Germline lookup yields CDR1 SEHNR and CDR2 FQNEAQ (reference sequence). V lost 5 bases and J 6 bases, leaving 16 bases between the germline ends.

The rearrangement uses TRBV7-7 and TRBJ2-1; 10 bases align to TRBD2. J lost 5 bases, V lost 0 bases, and 4 bases had no gene match. The germline gives CDR1 SSHAT, CDR2 FNYEAQ (reference sequence). The CDR3 loop spans 16 amino acids. In DNA, the CDR3 is TGTGCCAGCAGCTTAGCAGCGGGAGGGCCCCACAATGAGCAGTTCTTC. Protein: CASSLAAGGPHNEQFF.

The rearrangement links TRBV6-1 to TRBJ1-1, with a tentative D call TRBD1 (5 bases). V was pared by 7 bases and J by 1 base, with 13 bases between. CDR1 MNHNS and CDR2 SASEGT come from the germline V gene. The CDR3 loop spans 14 amino acids. The CDR3 DNA sequence: TGTGCCAGCAAGATAACGGGGGGGAACACTGAAGCTTTCTTT. Translation gives CASKITGGNTEAFF.

This clone was seen more than once but under ten times. V is TRBV5-4 and J is TRBJ1-4; TRBD1 agrees at 7 bases. The CDR3 covers 15 residues. Per the germline V gene, CDR1 is SGHNT and CDR2 is YYREEE (reference sequence). The V segment lost 2 bases and the J segment 7 bases; nucleotides outside the gene matches: 8. CDR3 amino acids: CASSFDPGGIEKLFF. CDR3 in DNA: TGTGCCAGCAGCTTCGACCCAGGGGGGATTGAAAAACTGTTTTTT.

The chain is built from TRBV4-1 and TRBJ2-7, with 8 bases fitting TRBD2. This CDR3 region has 17 residues. The ends lost 4 bases at V and 1 base at J; junction bases unmatched: 12. Germline V gives CDR1 MGHRA, CDR2 YSYEKL. In DNA form, the CDR3 reads TGCGCCAGCAGCCCCCATGGCCTAGCGGGTGCATCCTACGAGCAGTACTTC. This encodes CASSPHGLAGASYEQYF.

This chain uses TRBV19 with TRBJ1-2; 8 bases fit TRBD1. The length of the CDR3 is 13 residues. The V segment lost 7 bases and the J segment 7 bases; nucleotides outside the gene matches: 8. Germline values: CDR1 LNHDA, CDR2 SQIVND (reference sequence). The CDR3 bases are TGTGCCAGTATGATCCAGGGGGCACGTGGCTACACCTTC. This sequence encodes CASMIQGARGYTF.

The chain employs TRBV2 and TRBJ2-5; the match to TRBD1 covers 11 bases. CDR3 length equals 14 residues. Losses at the gene ends were 7 bases for V and 5 bases for J; bases not matched to a gene: 6. The germline V gene encodes CDR1 SNHLY and CDR2 FYNNEI. The CDR3 DNA reads as TGTGCCAGCAACCGGGACAGGGGGAGGGAGACCCAGTACTTC. It codes for CASNRDRGRETQYF.

The V gene is TRBV29-1, the J gene TRBJ1-1, with D unresolved. V lost 5 bases and J lost 10, with 11 bases in between. The CDR3 spans 10 residues. Germline lookup yields CDR1 SQVTM and CDR2 ANQGSEA. CDR3 nucleotides: TGCAGCGTTCGAGAGTCAGGAGCTTTCTTT. Translation: CSVRESGAFF.

The chain carries TRBV5-6 and TRBJ2-1, with TRBD2 matching 10 bases. Germline V gene lookup returns CDR1 SGHDT and CDR2 YYEEEE. This CDR3 region has 16 residues. J was trimmed by 2 bases and V by 1 base; bases with no gene match: 3. This chain's CDR3 is CASSLPGTSAYNEQFF. The CDR3 DNA reads as TGTGCCAGCAGCTTGCCAGGGACTAGCGCCTACAATGAGCAGTTCTTC.

The chain uses TRBV29-1 and TRBJ2-1, with 10 bases that match TRBD1. Unmatched junction bases numbered 11, after V lost 5 bases and J lost 7 bases. In germline, CDR1 is SQVTM, CDR2 ANQGSEA. This CDR3 contains 15 residues. The DNA for the CDR3 is TGCAGCGTTCGCCAAAAAGGACAGGGGGTTAATGAGCAGTTCTTC. Protein: CSVRQKGQGVNEQFF.

This chain connects TRBV2 to TRBJ2-5, with 8 nucleotides matching TRBD2. The CDR3 extends over 18 amino acids. Trimming took 1 base from V and 5 from J; bases not matched to a gene: 15. Germline lookup yields CDR1 SNHLY and CDR2 FYNNEI. CDR3: CASSEGAWTGGTGETQYF. The CDR3, as DNA: TGTGCCAGCAGTGAAGGGGCCTGGACGGGAGGGACGGGGGAGACCCAGTACTTC.

This clone is classed as medium-sized. J is TRBJ2-1 and V is TRBV6-1; no definite D call. Germline V lookup: CDR1 MNHNS, CDR2 SASEGT. V lost 4 bases and J 8 bases, leaving 12 bases between the germline ends. This CDR3 region has 13 residues. The CDR3 is CASSGQIYDEQFF. In DNA, the CDR3 is TGTGCCAGCAGTGGTCAGATTTACGATGAGCAGTTCTTC.

This rearrangement joins TRBV5-6 to TRBJ2-7; TRBD2 matches at 8 bases. The CDR3 is 15 amino acids. Trimming removed 0 bases from V and 3 bases from J; junction bases left unmatched: 5. Looked up from germline, CDR1 is SGHDT and CDR2 is YYEEEE. The CDR3 coding sequence is TGTGCCAGCAGCTTGGGTGCTAGCGGGTACTACGAGCAGTACTTC. Protein product: CASSLGASGYYEQYF.